The 18 T cell receptor beta chains below were found in one sample sequenced in a study of OX40 agonist ivuxolimab in advanced cancers. The data were produced by immunoSEQ multiplex PCR, yet TCRdb's version contains in-frame clones alone and is incomplete. The sample carries tens of thousands of clones, 65% to 90% recorded once. The specimen was CD4+ or CD8+ T cells sorted from blood, collected in a trial of the OX40 agonist ivuxolimab. The receptor source for this set is an adult with an advanced solid tumor such as melanoma, head and neck, liver or kidney cancer.

The sample holds a few counts of this clone. The CDR3 here is CASLQGNPEAFF. The CDR3 DNA reads TGTGCCAGCCTTCAGGGAAATCCTGAAGCTTTCTTT. The rearrangement links TRBV21-1 to TRBJ1-1; TRBD1, the table's D call, was not compared with the DNA. TRBV21-1 is flagged as a pseudogene. This CDR3 region has 12 residues.

The chain couples TRBV29-1 to TRBJ1-4; D gene unclear. This CDR3 has 12 residues. Trimming stripped 5 bases from V and 5 bases from J, with 9 bases between. Germline CDR1 reads SQVTM; CDR2 reads ANQGSEA. The CDR3 DNA sequence: TGCAGCGTTCGGACTCACAATGAAAAACTGTTTTTT. Translating gives CSVRTHNEKLFF.

The CDR3 spells CASSSASGTGGEQYF. The CDR3 nucleotides are TGCGCCAGCAGCTCGGCATCCGGGACAGGGGGCGAGCAGTACTTC. The chain recombines TRBV5-1 with TRBJ2-7; 11 bases agree with TRBD1. CDR3 length equals 15 residues. The V gene's germline CDR1 is SGHRS and CDR2 YFSETQ. Germline trimming cut 3 bases from V and 6 bases from J; bases unmatched to any gene: 8.

The gene calls are TRBV11-2 and TRBJ2-7; TRBD1 aligns across 10 bases. The V and J ends lost 1 base and 6 bases, in that order; junction bases with no gene match: 6. Germline V gene data show CDR1 as SGHAT and CDR2 as FQNNGV. The CDR3 has 15 amino acids. CDR3 sequence reads: CASSLGRDRGGEQYF. The CDR3 coding sequence is TGTGCCAGCAGCTTAGGCCGGGACAGGGGTGGCGAGCAGTACTTC.

The J gene is TRBJ2-5, the V gene TRBV5-1; 8 bases are shared with TRBD2. Germline V gives CDR1 SGHRS, CDR2 YFSETQ. V lost 2 bases, J lost 5 bases, and 5 bases stayed unmatched. The CDR3 is 14 amino acids. The CDR3 loop reads CASSLAGVLETQYF. In DNA form, the CDR3 reads TGCGCCAGCAGCTTAGCGGGAGTTTTGGAGACCCAGTACTTC.

This clone was picked up one time. The chain has TRBV6-6 and TRBJ2-2; TRBD1 or TRBD2 may be the D gene (5 bases each). CDR1 is MNHNY, CDR2 SVGAGI, per germline (reference sequence). Trimming stripped 8 bases from V and 2 bases from J, with 12 bases between. CDR3 length: 14 residues. CDR3 nucleotides: TGTGCCAGCCCTATGGGGGACAACACCGGGGAGCTGTTTTTT. Its translation is CASPMGDNTGELFF.

In DNA form, the CDR3 reads TGTGCCAGCAGGCCGGGACAGGGGTACACTGAAGCTTTCTTT. It specifies CASRPGQGYTEAFF. J is TRBJ1-1 and V is TRBV28; 10 bases are shared with TRBD1. This CDR3 is built from 14 residues. Unmatched junction bases numbered 4, after V lost 6 bases and J lost 3 bases. Per germline, CDR1 MDHEN and CDR2 SYDVKM.

The chain is built from TRBV20-1 and TRBJ2-1, with 8 positions matching TRBD1. The length of the CDR3 is 11 residues. Germline CDR1 and CDR2: DFQATT and SNEGSKA (reference sequence). Trimming at V came to 5 bases and at J to 10 bases, leaving 4 bases not matched to a gene. The CDR3 DNA sequence: TGCAGTGCTGGACAGGGACCGGAGCAGTTCTTC. Amino acids: CSAGQGPEQFF.

The chain uses TRBV6-1 and TRBJ2-1; TRBD2 agrees at 9 bases. V lost 6 bases and J lost 4; bases outside the gene matches: 7. The germline V gene has CDR1 MNHNS and CDR2 SASEGT. CDR3 length: 15 amino acids. CDR3 region: CASRTAGGGYNEQFF. The CDR3 DNA follows: TGTGCCAGCAGGACAGCGGGAGGAGGTTACAATGAGCAGTTCTTC.

V and J are TRBV19 and TRBJ1-3; D ambiguous. The CDR3 loop spans 14 amino acids. The germline V gene encodes CDR1 LNHDA and CDR2 SQIVND (reference sequence). The V gene lost 5 bases and the J gene lost 4 bases, with 12 bases spanning the gap. The CDR3 DNA reads TGTGCCAGTAGTTTGGTCTCGTCCGGAAACACCATATATTTT. Encoded protein: CASSLVSSGNTIYF.

The rearrangement uses TRBV7-8 and TRBJ2-5, with D perhaps TRBD1 or TRBD2 (6 bases each). V lost 2 bases to trimming and J lost 1 base, with 11 bases between them. Germline V gene data show CDR1 as SGHVS and CDR2 as FQNEAQ. The CDR3 is made up of 15 amino acids. CDR3 sequence (DNA): TGTGCCAGCAGCTTATACGGGGGCTTCCAAGAGACCCAGTACTTC. As protein: CASSLYGGFQETQYF.

The chain links TRBV10-3 to TRBJ2-3, with D hard to call. Per germline, CDR1 ENHRY and CDR2 SYGVKD. The CDR3 sequence is 15 residues long. V lost 4 bases and J 5 bases, leaving 16 bases between the germline ends. The CDR3 DNA reads as TGTGCCATCAGTGGGATCTTTGGCGGAGAAGATACGCAGTATTTT. Translation: CAISGIFGGEDTQYF.

The chain employs TRBV19 and TRBJ1-5; the match to TRBD1 covers 8 bases. J lost 2 bases, V lost 9 bases, and 24 bases had no gene match. The CDR3 sequence is 20 residues long. Germline V lookup: CDR1 LNHDA, CDR2 SQIVND (reference sequence). CDR3 sequence (DNA): TGTGCCAGAGCCCACTCATCAGGGGGCCGGGTCCCTAAGGGCAATCAGCCCCAGCATTTT. It codes for CARAHSSGGRVPKGNQPQHF.

The rearrangement uses TRBV7-9 and TRBJ2-7; 10 nucleotides agree with TRBD1. Trimming removed 3 bases from V and 4 bases from J; junction bases left unmatched: 3. Germline CDR1 and CDR2: SEHNR and FQNEAQ (reference sequence). CDR3 size: 14 residues. CDR3 region: CASSLDRGTYEQYF. CDR3 sequence (DNA): TGTGCCAGCAGCTTGGACAGGGGGACGTACGAGCAGTACTTC.

This chain joins TRBV11-3 and TRBJ1-1; D is perhaps TRBD1 (6 bases). V was shortened by 8 bases and J by 10 bases, with 14 bases between the two germline ends. The CDR3 runs 11 residues. Germline V lookup: CDR1 SGHNT, CDR2 YENEEA. CDR3 loop: CASGQQGRAFF. The CDR3 nucleotides are TGTGCCAGCGGACAACAGGGTAGAGCTTTCTTT.

In nucleotides, the CDR3 is TGCAGCGTTCGGGTCAGGGAATTTTACGAGCAGTACTTC. Its translation is CSVRVREFYEQYF. The chain recombines TRBV29-1 with TRBJ2-7; possibly TRBD1 for D (5 bases). The V gene lost 5 bases and the J gene lost 4 bases, with 15 bases spanning the gap. This CDR3 has 13 residues. In germline, CDR1 is SQVTM, CDR2 ANQGSEA.

The rearrangement joins TRBV19 to TRBJ2-2; D is unresolved. Germline V CDR1 and CDR2: LNHDA, SQIVND (reference sequence). The CDR3 contains 14 residues. The V and J ends lost 10 bases and 2 bases respectively, with 14 bases between them. CDR3 in DNA: TGTGCCACTCCGACTGCGACAAACACCGGGGAGCTGTTTTTT. Translating gives CATPTATNTGELFF.

This clone was counted at least ten times. The V and J genes are TRBV25-1 and TRBJ1-2; D is unresolved. With 7 bases removed from V and 3 bases from J, the gap between germline ends came to 9 bases. The CDR3 is 12 residues long. CDR1 MGHDK and CDR2 SYGVNS come from the germline V gene. In DNA form, the CDR3 reads TGTGCCAGCAAAGGAGGGTACTATGGCTACACCTTC. Its protein product is CASKGGYYGYTF.